Shown below are 6 T cell receptor beta chains from a single sample sequenced in a study of shared clonotypes between healthy human individuals. Profiled with immunoSEQ multiplex PCR; TCRdb holds only in-frame clones, not every one. The sample holds about 2 million clones; just under 95% are singletons and the top ten take 1% to 1.5%. Naivety among CD8 cells was defined by CD45RO negativity and positive CCR7 selection, thereby excluding terminally differentiated effector memory CD45RA+ cells. The specimen sequenced was naive CD8+ T cells sorted from blood. Receptors were obtained from a man younger than 30 in good health.

In DNA, the CDR3 is TGTGCCAGCAGTGCCTTCCAAGGCTACACCTTC. It encodes CASSAFQGYTF. The genes are TRBV2 and TRBJ1-2; unclear D gene. This CDR3 is 11 amino acids long. CDR1 is SNHLY, CDR2 FYNNEI, per germline. The V end lost 4 bases, the J end lost 8 bases, and 8 bases lay between the germline ends.

The genes are TRBV5-1 and TRBJ1-5; D is undetermined. V lost 0 bases and J 2 bases, leaving 12 bases between the germline ends. The length of the CDR3 is 16 residues. Germline CDR1 is SGHRS and CDR2 is YFSETQ. The CDR3 reads CASSLAEVWGNQPQHF. The CDR3, as DNA: TGCGCCAGCAGCTTGGCCGAGGTTTGGGGCAATCAGCCCCAGCATTTT.

This chain links TRBV7-9 with TRBJ2-2; TRBD1 might be the D (5 bases). From germline, CDR1 is SEHNR and CDR2 FQNEAQ (reference sequence). The CDR3 totals 14 residues. V lost 1 base and J 7 bases, leaving 10 bases between the germline ends. The CDR3 spells CASSLVVDIGELFF. The CDR3 bases are TGTGCCAGCAGCTTAGTCGTGGACATCGGGGAGCTGTTTTTT. Full variable domain (outside the CDR3, taken from reference TRBV7-9 and TRBJ2-2): DTGVSQNPRHKITKRGQNVTFRCDPISEHNRLYWYRQTLGQGPEFLTYFQNEAQLEKSRLLSDRFSAERPKGSFSTLEIQRTEQGDSAMYLCASSLVVDIGELFFGEGSRLTVL.

The V and J genes are TRBV19 and TRBJ2-7; no reliable D call. Germline values: CDR1 LNHDA, CDR2 SQIVND (reference sequence). Trimming removed 4 bases from V and 1 base from J, with 11 bases in between. There are 14 residues in the CDR3. The CDR3 nucleotides read TGTGCCAGTAGTAGGTGGCAGGAGTCCTACGAGCAGTACTTC. As protein: CASSRWQESYEQYF.

V is TRBV2 and J is TRBJ1-1; D remains ambiguous. With 4 bases removed from V and 0 bases from J, the gap between germline ends came to 12 bases. Germline V gives CDR1 SNHLY, CDR2 FYNNEI. This CDR3 is built from 15 residues. CDR3 loop: CASSGVLGMNTEAFF. The CDR3, as DNA: TGTGCCAGCAGTGGCGTCCTGGGGATGAACACTGAAGCTTTCTTT.

The chain links TRBV7-9 to TRBJ2-6; D is ambiguous. V was pared by 5 bases and J by 4 bases, with 9 bases between. CDR3 length: 14 amino acids. Germline lookup yields CDR1 SEHNR and CDR2 FQNEAQ (reference sequence). As DNA, the CDR3 is TGTGCCAGCAGCCTACCGACCGGGGCCAACGTCCTGACTTTC. Encoded protein: CASSLPTGANVLTF.